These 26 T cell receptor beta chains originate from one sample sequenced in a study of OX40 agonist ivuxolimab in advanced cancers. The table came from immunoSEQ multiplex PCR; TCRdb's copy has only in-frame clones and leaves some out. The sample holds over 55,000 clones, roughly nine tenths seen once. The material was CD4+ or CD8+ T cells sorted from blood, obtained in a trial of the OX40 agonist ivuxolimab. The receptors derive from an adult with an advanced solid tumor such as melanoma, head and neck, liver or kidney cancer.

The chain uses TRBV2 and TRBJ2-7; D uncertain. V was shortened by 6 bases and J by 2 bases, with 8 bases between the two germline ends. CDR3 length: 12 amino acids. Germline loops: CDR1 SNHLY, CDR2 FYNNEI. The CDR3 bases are TGTGCCAGCAGCCCCAATCCCTACGAGCAGTACTTC. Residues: CASSPNPYEQYF.

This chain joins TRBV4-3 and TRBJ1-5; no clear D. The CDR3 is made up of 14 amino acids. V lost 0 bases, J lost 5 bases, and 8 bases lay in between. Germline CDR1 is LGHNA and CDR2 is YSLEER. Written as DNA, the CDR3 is TGCGCCAGCAGCCAAGATGTAGCAGATCAGCCCCAGCATTTT. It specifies CASSQDVADQPQHF.

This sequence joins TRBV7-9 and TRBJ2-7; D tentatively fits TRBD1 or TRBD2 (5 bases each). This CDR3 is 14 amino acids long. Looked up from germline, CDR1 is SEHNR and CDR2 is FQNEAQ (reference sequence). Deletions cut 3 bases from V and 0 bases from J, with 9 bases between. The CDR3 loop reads CASSLGPSSYEQYF. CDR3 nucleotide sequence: TGTGCCAGCAGCTTGGGACCGAGCTCCTACGAGCAGTACTTC.

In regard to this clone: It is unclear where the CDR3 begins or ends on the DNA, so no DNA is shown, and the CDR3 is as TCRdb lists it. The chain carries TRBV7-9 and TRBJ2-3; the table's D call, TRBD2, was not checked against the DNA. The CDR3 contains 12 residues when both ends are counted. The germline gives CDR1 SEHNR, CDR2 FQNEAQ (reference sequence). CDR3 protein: CASSSVSDTQYF.

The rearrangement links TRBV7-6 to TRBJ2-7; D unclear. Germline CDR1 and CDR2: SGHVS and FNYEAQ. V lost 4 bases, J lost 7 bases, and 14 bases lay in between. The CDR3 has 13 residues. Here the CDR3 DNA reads TGTGCCAGCAGCTCCGGGCTCAGTGGGGAGCAGTACTTC. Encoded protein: CASSSGLSGEQYF.

CDR3 loop: CASSQTTTAPQHF. The CDR3 coding sequence is TGCGCCAGCAGCCAGACCACCACGGCGCCCCAGCATTTT. This rearrangement joins TRBV4-1 to TRBJ1-5; D remains ambiguous. This CDR3 comprises 13 residues. Looked up from germline, CDR1 is MGHRA and CDR2 is YSYEKL. The V end lost 3 bases, the J end lost 9 bases, and 12 bases lay between the germline ends.

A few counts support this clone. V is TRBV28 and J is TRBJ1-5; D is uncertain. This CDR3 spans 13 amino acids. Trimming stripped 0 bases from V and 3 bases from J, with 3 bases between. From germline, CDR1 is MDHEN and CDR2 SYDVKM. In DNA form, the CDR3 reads TGTGCCAGCAGTTTATGGCCCAATCAGCCCCAGCATTTT. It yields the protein CASSLWPNQPQHF.

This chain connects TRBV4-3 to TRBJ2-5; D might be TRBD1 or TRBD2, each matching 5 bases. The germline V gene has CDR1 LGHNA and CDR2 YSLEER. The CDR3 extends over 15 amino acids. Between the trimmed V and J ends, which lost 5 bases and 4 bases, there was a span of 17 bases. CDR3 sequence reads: CASSSGTQAGETQYF. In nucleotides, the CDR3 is TGCGCCAGCAGCTCCGGGACCCAGGCTGGAGAGACCCAGTACTTC.

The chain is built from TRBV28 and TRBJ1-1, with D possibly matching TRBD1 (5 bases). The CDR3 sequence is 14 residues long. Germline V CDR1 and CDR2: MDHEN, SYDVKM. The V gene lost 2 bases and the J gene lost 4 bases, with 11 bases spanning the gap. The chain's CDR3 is CASSLGEGFTEAFF. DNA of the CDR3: TGTGCCAGCAGTTTAGGAGAGGGGTTCACTGAAGCTTTCTTT.

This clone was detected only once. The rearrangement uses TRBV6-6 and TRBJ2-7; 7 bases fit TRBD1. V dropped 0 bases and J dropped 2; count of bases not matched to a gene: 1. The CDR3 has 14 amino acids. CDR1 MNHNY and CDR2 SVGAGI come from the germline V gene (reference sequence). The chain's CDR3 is CASSYSDRAYEQYF. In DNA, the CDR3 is TGTGCCAGCAGTTACTCCGACAGGGCCTACGAGCAGTACTTC.

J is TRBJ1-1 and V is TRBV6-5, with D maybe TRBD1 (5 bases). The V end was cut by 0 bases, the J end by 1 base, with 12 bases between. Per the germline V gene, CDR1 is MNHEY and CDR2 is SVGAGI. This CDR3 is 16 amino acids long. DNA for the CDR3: TGTGCCAGCAGTTACTCAGCATGGGGCGAGAACACTGAAGCTTTCTTT. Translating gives CASSYSAWGENTEAFF.

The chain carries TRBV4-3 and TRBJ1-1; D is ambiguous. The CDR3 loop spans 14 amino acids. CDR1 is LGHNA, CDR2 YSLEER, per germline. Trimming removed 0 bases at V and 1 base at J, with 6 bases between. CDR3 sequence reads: CASSQDMGNTEAFF. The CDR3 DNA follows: TGCGCCAGCAGCCAAGATATGGGGAACACTGAAGCTTTCTTT.

The CDR3 protein is CASSQTSGNEQYF. CDR3 bases: TGCGCCAGCAGCCAGACTAGCGGGAACGAGCAGTACTTC. This chain connects TRBV4-3 to TRBJ2-7, with 11 bases aligning to TRBD2. In germline, CDR1 is LGHNA, CDR2 YSLEER. V gave up 3 bases and J gave up 5 bases; unmatched junction bases: 0. This CDR3 comprises 13 residues.

The CDR3 bases are TGTGCCAGCAGTTACTCTCCAGGGGATGAAGAGCAGTTCTTC. This encodes CASSYSPGDEEQFF. V gene TRBV6-5 combines with J gene TRBJ2-1; a weak D match, TRBD1 (6 bases). The CDR3 is 14 amino acids. Deletions cut 0 bases from V and 10 bases from J, with 13 bases between. From germline, CDR1 is MNHEY and CDR2 SVGAGI.

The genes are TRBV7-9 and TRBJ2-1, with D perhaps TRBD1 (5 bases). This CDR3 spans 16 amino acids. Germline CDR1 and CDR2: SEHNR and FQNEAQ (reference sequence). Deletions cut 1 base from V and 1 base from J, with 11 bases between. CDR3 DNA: TGTGCCAGCAGCTTAGGACAGCTACCTTCCTACAATGAGCAGTTCTTC. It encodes CASSLGQLPSYNEQFF. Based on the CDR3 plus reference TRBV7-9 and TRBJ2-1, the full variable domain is DTGVSQNPRHKITKRGQNVTFRCDPISEHNRLYWYRQTLGQGPEFLTYFQNEAQLEKSRLLSDRFSAERPKGSFSTLEIQRTEQGDSAMYLCASSLGQLPSYNEQFFGPGTRLTVL.

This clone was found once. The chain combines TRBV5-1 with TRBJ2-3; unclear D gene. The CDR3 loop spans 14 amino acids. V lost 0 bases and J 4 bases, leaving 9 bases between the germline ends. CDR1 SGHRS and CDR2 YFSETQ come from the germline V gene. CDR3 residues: CASSLEWVSDTQYF. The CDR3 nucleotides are TGCGCCAGCAGCTTGGAATGGGTTTCAGATACGCAGTATTTT. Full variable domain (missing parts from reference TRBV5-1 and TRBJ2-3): KAGVTQTPRYLIKTRGQQVTLSCSPISGHRSVSWYQQTPGQGLQFLFEYFSETQRNKGNFPGRFSGRQFSNSRSEMNVSTLELGDSALYLCASSLEWVSDTQYFGPGTRLTVL.

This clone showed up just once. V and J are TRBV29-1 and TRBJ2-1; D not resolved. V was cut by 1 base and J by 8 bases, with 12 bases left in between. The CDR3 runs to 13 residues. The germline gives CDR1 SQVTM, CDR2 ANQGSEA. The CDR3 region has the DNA TGCAGCGTTGAAGGCCGACGGCCTGATGAGCAGTTCTTC. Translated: CSVEGRRPDEQFF.

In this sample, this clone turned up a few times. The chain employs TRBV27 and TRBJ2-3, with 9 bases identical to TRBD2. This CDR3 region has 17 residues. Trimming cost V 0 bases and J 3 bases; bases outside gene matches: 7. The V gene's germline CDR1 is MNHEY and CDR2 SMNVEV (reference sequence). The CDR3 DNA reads TGTGCCAGCAGTTTATCGTCCCCGCTAGCGGGGACAGATACGCAGTATTTT. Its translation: CASSLSSPLAGTDTQYF.

The CDR3 nucleotides are TGCGCCAGCAGCTTGACACATACCTACGAGCAGTACTTC. Residues: CASSLTHTYEQYF. V usage is TRBV5-1 and J usage is TRBJ2-7; D is undetermined. Germline V gene data show CDR1 as SGHRS and CDR2 as YFSETQ. The CDR3 loop spans 13 amino acids. Trimming took 1 base from V and 2 from J, leaving 7 bases between them.

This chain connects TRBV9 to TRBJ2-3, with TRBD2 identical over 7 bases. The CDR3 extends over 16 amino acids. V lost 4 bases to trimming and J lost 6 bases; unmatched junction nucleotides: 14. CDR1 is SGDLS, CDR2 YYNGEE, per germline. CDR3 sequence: CASSQKTGTILDTQYF. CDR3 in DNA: TGTGCCAGCAGCCAGAAAACCGGGACTATTCTCGATACGCAGTATTTT.

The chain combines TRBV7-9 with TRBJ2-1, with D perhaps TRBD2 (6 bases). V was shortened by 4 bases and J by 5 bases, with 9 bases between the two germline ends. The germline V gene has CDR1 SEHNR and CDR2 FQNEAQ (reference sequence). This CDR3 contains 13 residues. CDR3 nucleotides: TGTGCCAGCAGCTCCAGACTAGACAATGAGCAGTTCTTC. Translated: CASSSRLDNEQFF.

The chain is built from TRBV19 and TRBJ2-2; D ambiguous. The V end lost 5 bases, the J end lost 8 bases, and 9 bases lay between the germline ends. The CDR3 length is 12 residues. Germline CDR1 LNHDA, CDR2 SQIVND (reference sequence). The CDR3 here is CASSPRLGELFF. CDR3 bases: TGTGCCAGTAGTCCCCGATTGGGGGAGCTGTTTTTT. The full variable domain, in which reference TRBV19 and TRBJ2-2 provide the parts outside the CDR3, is DGGITQSPKYLFRKEGQNVTLSCEQNLNHDAMYWYRQDPGQGLRLIYYSQIVNDFQKGDIAEGYSVSREKKESFPLTVTSAQKNPTAFYLCASSPRLGELFFGEGSRLTVL.

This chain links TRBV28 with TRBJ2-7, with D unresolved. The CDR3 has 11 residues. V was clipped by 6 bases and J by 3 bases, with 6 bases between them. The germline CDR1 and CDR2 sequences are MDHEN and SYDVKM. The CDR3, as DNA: TGTGCCAGCAGCCCTGACTACGAGCAGTACTTC. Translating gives CASSPDYEQYF.

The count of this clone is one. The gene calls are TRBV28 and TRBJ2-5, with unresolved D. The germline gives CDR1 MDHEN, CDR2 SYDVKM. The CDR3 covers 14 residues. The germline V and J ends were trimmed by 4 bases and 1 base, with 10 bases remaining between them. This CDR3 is CASSYRRFQETQYF. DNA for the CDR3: TGTGCCAGCAGTTATCGACGGTTCCAAGAGACCCAGTACTTC.

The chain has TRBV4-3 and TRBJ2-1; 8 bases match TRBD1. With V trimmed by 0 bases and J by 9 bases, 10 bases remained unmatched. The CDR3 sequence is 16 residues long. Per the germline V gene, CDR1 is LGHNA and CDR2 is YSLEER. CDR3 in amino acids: CASSQDGGQGLAEQFF. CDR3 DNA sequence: TGCGCCAGCAGCCAAGATGGAGGACAGGGTTTGGCTGAGCAGTTCTTC.

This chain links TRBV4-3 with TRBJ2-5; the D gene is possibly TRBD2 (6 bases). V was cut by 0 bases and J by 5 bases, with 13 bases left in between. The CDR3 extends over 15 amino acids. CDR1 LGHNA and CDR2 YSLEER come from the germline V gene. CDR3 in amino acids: CASSQERASEETQYF. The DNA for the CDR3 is TGCGCCAGCAGCCAAGAGCGGGCTAGCGAGGAGACCCAGTACTTC.